This T cell receptor (beta chain) originates from a study of blood T cells in healthy people across ages. Study-wide findings and caveats: Greater diversity and more naive CD4+ cells were seen in long-lived donors than in aged donors. Any changes in expanded clonotypes were possibly confounded, as donor CMV status remained unknown.

A note on this clonotype: No antigen is known for it.

Alongside a J-beta primer mix, a sample-barcoded 5' primer served in a second PCR lasting about 7 to 12 cycles. A minimum of 3 million CDR3-containing paired-end reads was obtained for each sample. TCRdb independently ran MiXCR on the 5' RACE reads; one entry per CDR3 protein. This sample carries around 800,000 distinct CDR3 sequences, about half of them seen once, and the ten largest clones take roughly 20%. The CDR3 covers 13 residues. CDR1 is LNHNV and CDR2 is YYDKDF in the germline V gene (reference sequence). Sequences were obtained from blood. This TCR came from a man older than 75 in good health. The gene calls are TRBV15 and TRBJ2-1; no definite D call. The DNA end is a closer match to TRBJ2-7, so the J assignment may be wrong. CDR3 DNA: TGTGCCACCAGCAGAGATGTCCACAATGAGCAGTACTTC. Translating gives CATSRDVHNEQYF.